What follows describes a single T cell receptor (beta chain). The antigen remains unidentified. The sample comes from a study of shared clonotypes between healthy human individuals. Study-level findings and limits: Generation probability values for non-shared clonotypes were lower than those for clonotypes shared by all four donors.

The V gene lost 0 bases and the J gene lost 1 base, with 20 bases spanning the gap. Germline lookup yields CDR1 SGDLS and CDR2 YYNGEE. The CDR3 length is 19 residues. Genomic DNA from each subset was divided evenly over several immunoSEQ plates. Sequencing was performed with immunoSEQ multiplex PCR; in TCRdb, only in-frame clones are kept and a portion is missing. This table has 950,000 to 1,200,000 clones, around 77% appearing once. Specimen: memory CD4+ T cells from PBMCs. The sample's subset: CD45RA-negative fraction. This TCR came from a man between 18 and 29 years old in good health. Some clones in this sample may be carry-over from other donors' samples. This sequence joins TRBV9 and TRBJ1-3; D may be TRBD1 (6 bases). The CDR3 DNA reads TGTGCCAGCAGCGTAGGAGGGACACCAATGATTGGGTCTGGAAACACCATATATTTT. The encoded protein is CASSVGGTPMIGSGNTIYF.